The rows below give T cell receptor beta chains drawn from one sample of a study of T cell responses to AZD1222 COVID-19 vaccine. TCRdb's copy holds only in-frame clones and misses some; the assay was immunoSEQ multiplex PCR. This sample yields over 100,000 clones, of which roughly 93% are seen a single time; around 1% belongs to the top ten. The sample in question was peripheral blood, obtained 28 days after the second AZD1222 dose. These receptors originate from an adult who received the AZD1222 COVID-19 vaccine. Each CDR3 is given without its conserved first and last residue.

TRBJ2-6,TRBV9,ASSVAPAVHSGANVLT
TRBJ2-7,TRBV7-9,ASSLAGGTYEQY
TRBJ2-7,TRBV9,ASSLGGLEFDEQY
TRBJ1-2,TRBV12-3/TRBV12-4,ASSLTEGYGYT
TRBJ2-1,TRBV30,AWSVPGLAFGDEQF
TRBJ2-1,TRBV19,ASSLPLGQGRNEQF
TRBJ2-3,TRBV4-1,ASSPLRDFRPLY
TRBJ2-5,TRBV11-2,ASSSRTRGETQY
TRBJ2-3,TRBV9,ASGPSGRNTQY
TRBJ1-5,TRBV12-3/TRBV12-4,ASSLRRVQH
TRBJ1-1,TRBV11-2,ASSLTGDPLGTEAF
TRBJ1-2,TRBV7-8,ASSLGWTGNYGYT
TRBJ2-1,TRBV28,ASSLWTGTLYNEQF
TRBJ1-2,TRBV7-8,ASSSVGNYGYT
TRBJ1-4,TRBV30,AWSPKGAGDDEKLF
TRBJ2-1,TRBV7-9,ASSQRTGGSKNEQF
TRBJ2-5,TRBV4-1,ASSQDSLASSRFRETQY
TRBJ2-3,TRBV5-1,ASSPRDPGADTQY
TRBJ1-1,TRBV5-1,ASSLEGLGTEAF
TRBJ2-7,TRBV3-1/TRBV3-2,ASSHGLGQSY
TRBJ1-1,TRBV2,ASSGKTGVTMNTEAF
TRBJ1-4,TRBV4-1,ASSSYDSPNEKLF